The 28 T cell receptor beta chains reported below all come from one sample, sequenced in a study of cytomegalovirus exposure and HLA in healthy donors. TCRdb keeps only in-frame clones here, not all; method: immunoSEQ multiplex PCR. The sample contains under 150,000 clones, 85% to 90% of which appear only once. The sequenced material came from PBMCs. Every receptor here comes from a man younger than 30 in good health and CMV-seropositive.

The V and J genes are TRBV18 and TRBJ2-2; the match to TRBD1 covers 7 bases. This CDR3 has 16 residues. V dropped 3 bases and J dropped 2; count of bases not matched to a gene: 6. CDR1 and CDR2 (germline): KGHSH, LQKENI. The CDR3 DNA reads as TGTGCCAGCTCACCGTATGGACAGGCTAACACCGGGGAGCTGTTTTTT. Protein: CASSPYGQANTGELFF. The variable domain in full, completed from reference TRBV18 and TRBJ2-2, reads NAGVMQNPRHLVRRRGQEARLRCSPMKGHSHVYWYRQLPEEGLKFMVYLQKENIIDESGMPKERFSAEFPKEGPSILRIQQVVRGDSAAYFCASSPYGQANTGELFFGEGSRLTVL.

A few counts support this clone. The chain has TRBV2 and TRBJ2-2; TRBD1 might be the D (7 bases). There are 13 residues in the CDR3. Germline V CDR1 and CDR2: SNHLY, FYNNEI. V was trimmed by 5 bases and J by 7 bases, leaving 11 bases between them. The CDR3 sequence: CASSPRGVGELFF. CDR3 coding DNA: TGTGCCAGCAGTCCCAGGGGGGTCGGGGAGCTGTTTTTT.

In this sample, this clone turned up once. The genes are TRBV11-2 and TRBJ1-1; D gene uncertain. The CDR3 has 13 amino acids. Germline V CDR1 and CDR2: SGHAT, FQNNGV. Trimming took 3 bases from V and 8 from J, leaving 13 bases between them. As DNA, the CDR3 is TGTGCCAGCAGCTTGGAGCTTCTCGGGGAAGCTTTCTTT. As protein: CASSLELLGEAFF.

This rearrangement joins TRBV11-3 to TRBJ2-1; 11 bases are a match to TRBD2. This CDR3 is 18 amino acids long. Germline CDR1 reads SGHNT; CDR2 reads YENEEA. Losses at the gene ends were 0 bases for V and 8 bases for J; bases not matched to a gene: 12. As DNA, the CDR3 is TGTGCCAGCAGCTTAGATGGCACTAGCGGGGGTCATTTGGATGAGCAGTTCTTC. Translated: CASSLDGTSGGHLDEQFF.

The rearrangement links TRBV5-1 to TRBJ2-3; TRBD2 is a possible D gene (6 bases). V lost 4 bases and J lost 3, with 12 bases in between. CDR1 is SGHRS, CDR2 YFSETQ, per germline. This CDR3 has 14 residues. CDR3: CASSGQGGTDTQYF. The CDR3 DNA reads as TGCGCCAGCAGCGGGCAGGGAGGAACAGATACGCAGTATTTT.

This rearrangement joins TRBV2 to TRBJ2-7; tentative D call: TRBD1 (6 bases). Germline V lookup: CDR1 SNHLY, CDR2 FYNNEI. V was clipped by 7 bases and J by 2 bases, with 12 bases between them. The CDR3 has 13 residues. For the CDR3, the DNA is TGTGCCAGCACTCCACAGGGACCCTACGAGCAGTACTTC. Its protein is CASTPQGPYEQYF.

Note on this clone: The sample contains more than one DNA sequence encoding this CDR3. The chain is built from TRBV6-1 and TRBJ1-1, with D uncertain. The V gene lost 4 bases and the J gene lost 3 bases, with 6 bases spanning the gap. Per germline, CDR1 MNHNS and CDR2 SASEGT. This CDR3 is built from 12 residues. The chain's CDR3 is CASSVRDTEAFF. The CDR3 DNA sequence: TGTGCCAGCAGTGTGAGGGACACTGAAGCTTTCTTT.

CDR3 in amino acids: CASSLAGSLTYEQYF. The CDR3 nucleotides read TGTGCCAGCAGCTTAGCTGGCAGTTTAACCTACGAGCAGTACTTC. The chain couples TRBV7-9 to TRBJ2-7; the D is unclear. CDR3 length: 15 residues. Germline CDR1 is SEHNR and CDR2 is FQNEAQ (reference sequence). Trimming took 0 bases from V and 2 from J, leaving 11 bases between them.

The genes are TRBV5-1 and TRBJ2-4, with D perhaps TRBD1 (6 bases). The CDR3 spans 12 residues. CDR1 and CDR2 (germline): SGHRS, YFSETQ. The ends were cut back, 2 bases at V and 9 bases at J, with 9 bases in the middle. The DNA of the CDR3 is TGCGCCAGCAGCTTTGAGGGGGTCATTCAGTACTTC. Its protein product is CASSFEGVIQYF.

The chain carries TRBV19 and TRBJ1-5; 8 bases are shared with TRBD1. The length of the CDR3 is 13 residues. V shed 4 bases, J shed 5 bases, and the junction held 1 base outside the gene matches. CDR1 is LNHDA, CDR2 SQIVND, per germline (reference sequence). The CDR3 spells CASSTGGDQPQHF. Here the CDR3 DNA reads TGTGCCAGTAGTACAGGGGGCGATCAGCCCCAGCATTTT.

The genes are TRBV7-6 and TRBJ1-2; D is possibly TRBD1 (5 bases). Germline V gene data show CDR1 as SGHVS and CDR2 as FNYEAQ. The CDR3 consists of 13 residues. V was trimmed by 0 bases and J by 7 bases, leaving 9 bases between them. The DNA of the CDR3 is TGTGCCAGCAGCTTAGCCCCTGGGGCTGGCTACACCTTC. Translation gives CASSLAPGAGYTF.

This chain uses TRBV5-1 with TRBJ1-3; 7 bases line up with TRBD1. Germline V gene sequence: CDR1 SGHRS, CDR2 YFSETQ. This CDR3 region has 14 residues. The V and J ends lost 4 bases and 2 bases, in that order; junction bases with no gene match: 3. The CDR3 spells CASSPTGTGNTIYF. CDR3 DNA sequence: TGCGCCAGCAGCCCGACAGGGACTGGAAACACCATATATTTT.

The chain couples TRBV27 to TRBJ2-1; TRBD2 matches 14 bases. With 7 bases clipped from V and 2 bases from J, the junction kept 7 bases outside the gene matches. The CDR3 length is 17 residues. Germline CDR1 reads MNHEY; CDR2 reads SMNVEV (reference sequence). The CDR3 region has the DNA TGTGCCAGCACGACTAGCGGGAGGGTTTTGACCTACAATGAGCAGTTCTTC. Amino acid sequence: CASTTSGRVLTYNEQFF.

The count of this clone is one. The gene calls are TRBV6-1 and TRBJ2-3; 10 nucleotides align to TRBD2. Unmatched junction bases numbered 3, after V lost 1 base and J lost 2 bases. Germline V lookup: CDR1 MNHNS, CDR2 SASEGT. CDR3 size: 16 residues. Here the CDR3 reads CASSEGTSGVTDTQYF. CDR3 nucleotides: TGTGCCAGCAGTGAAGGAACTAGCGGGGTCACAGATACGCAGTATTTT.

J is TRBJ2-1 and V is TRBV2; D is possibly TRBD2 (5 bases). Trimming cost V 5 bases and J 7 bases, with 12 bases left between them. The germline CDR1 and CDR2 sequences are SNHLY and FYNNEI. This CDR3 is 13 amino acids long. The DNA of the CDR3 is TGTGCCAGCAGTCTGGTGGGCGGGAATGAGCAGTTCTTC. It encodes CASSLVGGNEQFF.

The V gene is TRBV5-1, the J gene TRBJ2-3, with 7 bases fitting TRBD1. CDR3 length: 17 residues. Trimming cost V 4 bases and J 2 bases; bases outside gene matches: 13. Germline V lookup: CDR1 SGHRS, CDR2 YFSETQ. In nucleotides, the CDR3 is TGCGCCAGCAGCGTAAGGGGCCGACAGGGTTCCACAGATACGCAGTATTTT. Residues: CASSVRGRQGSTDTQYF.

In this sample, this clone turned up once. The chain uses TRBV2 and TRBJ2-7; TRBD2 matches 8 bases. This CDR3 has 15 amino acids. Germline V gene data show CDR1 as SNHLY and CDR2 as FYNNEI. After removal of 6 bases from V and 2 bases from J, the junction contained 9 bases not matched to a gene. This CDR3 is CASSPDGRGAYEQYF. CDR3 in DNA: TGTGCCAGCAGCCCTGACGGGAGGGGTGCCTACGAGCAGTACTTC. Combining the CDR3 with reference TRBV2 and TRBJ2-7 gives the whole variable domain EPEVTQTPSHQVTQMGQEVILRCVPISNHLYFYWYRQILGQKVEFLVSFYNNEISEKSEIFDDQFSVERPDGSNFTLKIRSTKLEDSAMYFCASSPDGRGAYEQYFGPGTRLTVT.

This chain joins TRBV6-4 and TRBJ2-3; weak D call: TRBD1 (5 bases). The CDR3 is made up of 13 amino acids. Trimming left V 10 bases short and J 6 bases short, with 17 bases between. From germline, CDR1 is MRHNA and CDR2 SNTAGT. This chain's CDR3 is CATANGPGDTQYF. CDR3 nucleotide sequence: TGTGCCACCGCGAATGGGCCAGGGGATACGCAGTATTTT.

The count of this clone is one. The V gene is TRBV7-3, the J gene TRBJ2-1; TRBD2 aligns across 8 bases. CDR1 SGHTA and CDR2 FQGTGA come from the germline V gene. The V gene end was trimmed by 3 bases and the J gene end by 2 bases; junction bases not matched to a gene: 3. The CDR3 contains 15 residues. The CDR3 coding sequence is TGTGCCAGCAGCTTTCCGGGACTAGCCTACAATGAGCAGTTCTTC. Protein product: CASSFPGLAYNEQFF. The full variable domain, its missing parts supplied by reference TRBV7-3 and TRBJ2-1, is GAGVSQTPSNKVTEKGKYVELRCDPISGHTALYWYRQSLGQGPEFLIYFQGTGAADDSGLPNDRFFAVRPEGSVSTLKIQRTERGDSAVYLCASSFPGLAYNEQFFGPGTRLTVL.

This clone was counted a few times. The DNA of the CDR3 is TGTGCCAGTAGTAGAAGCGGGACAGGTAAGCGTGTGGATGGCTACACCTTC. It yields the protein CASSRSGTGKRVDGYTF. The chain employs TRBV19 and TRBJ1-2; 8 positions agree with TRBD1. The ends lost 4 bases at V and 6 bases at J; junction bases unmatched: 16. CDR1 and CDR2 from the germline V gene are LNHDA and SQIVND (reference sequence). The CDR3 totals 17 residues.

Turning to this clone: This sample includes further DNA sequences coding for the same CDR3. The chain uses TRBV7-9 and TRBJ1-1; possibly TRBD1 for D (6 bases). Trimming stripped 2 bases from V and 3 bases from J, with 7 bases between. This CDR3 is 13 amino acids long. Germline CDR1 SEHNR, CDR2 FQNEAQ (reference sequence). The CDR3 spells CASSLSGDTEAFF. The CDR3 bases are TGTGCCAGCAGCTTATCAGGGGACACTGAAGCTTTCTTT.

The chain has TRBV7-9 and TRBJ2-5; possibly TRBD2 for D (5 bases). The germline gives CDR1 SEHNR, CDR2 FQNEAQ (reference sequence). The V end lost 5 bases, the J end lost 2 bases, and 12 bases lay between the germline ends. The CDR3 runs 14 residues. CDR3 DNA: TGTGCCAGCAGCGGAGGATTAGTACAAGAGACCCAGTACTTC. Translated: CASSGGLVQETQYF.

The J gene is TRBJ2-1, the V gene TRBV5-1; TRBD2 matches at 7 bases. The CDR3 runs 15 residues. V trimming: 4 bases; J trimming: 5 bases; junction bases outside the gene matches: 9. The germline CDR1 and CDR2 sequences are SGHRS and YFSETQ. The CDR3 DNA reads TGCGCCAGCAGCCCCCCGGGAGGACGGAACAATGAGCAGTTCTTC. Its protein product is CASSPPGGRNNEQFF.

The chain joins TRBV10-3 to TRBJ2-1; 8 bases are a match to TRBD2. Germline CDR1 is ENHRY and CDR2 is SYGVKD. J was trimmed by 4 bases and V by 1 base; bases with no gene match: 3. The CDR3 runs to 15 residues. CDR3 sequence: CAISELLAAYNEQFF. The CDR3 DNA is TGTGCCATCAGTGAGTTACTAGCGGCATACAATGAGCAGTTCTTC.

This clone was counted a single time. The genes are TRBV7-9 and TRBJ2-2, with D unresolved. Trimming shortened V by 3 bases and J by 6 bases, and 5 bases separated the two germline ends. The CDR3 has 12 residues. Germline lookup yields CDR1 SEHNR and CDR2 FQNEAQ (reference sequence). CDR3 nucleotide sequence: TGTGCCAGCAGCTTTAGTGCCGGGGAGCTGTTTTTT. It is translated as CASSFSAGELFF.

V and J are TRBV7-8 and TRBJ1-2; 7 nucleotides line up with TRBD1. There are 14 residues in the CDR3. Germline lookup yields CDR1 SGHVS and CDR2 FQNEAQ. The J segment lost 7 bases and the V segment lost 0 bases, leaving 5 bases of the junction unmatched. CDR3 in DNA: TGTGCCAGCAGCTTAGCCTCGACAGGGAGTGGCTACACCTTC. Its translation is CASSLASTGSGYTF.

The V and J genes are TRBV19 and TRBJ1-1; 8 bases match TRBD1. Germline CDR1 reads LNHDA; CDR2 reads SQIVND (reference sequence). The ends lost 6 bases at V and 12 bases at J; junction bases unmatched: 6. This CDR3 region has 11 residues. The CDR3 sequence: CASSWDRSPFF. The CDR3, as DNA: TGTGCCAGTAGCTGGGACAGGAGCCCTTTCTTT. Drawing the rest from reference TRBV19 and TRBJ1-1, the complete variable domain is DGGITQSPKYLFRKEGQNVTLSCEQNLNHDAMYWYRQDPGQGLRLIYYSQIVNDFQKGDIAEGYSVSREKKESFPLTVTSAQKNPTAFYLCASSWDRSPFFGQGTRLTVV.

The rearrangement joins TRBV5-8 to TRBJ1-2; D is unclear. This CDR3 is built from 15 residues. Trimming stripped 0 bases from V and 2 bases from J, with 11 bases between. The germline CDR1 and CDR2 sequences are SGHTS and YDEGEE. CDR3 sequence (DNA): TGTGCCAGCAGCTTGGGGGCAGGAAGGAACTATGGCTACACCTTC. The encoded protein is CASSLGAGRNYGYTF.